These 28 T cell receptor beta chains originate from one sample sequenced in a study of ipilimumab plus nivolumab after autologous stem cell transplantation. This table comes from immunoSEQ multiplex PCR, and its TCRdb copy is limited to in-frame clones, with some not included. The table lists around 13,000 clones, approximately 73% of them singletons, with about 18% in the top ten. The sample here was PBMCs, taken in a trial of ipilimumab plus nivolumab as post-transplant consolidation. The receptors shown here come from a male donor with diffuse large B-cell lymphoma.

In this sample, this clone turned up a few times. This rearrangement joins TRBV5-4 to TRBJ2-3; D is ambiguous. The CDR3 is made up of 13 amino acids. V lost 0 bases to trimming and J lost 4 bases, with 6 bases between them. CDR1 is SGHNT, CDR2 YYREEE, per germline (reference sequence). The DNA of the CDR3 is TGTGCCAGCAGCTTGGTGTCAGCAGATACGCAGTATTTT. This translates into CASSLVSADTQYF. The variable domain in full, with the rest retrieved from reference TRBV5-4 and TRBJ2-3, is ETGVTQSPTHLIKTRGQQVTLRCSSQSGHNTVSWYQQALGQGPQFIFQYYREEENGRGNFPPRFSGLQFPNYSSELNVNALELDDSALYLCASSLVSADTQYFGPGTRLTVL.

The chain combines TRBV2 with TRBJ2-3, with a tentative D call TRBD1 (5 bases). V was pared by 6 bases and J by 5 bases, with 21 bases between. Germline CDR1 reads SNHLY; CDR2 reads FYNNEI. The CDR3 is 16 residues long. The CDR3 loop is CASRSRAQGIRDTQYF. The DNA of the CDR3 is TGTGCCAGCAGGAGCAGGGCCCAAGGGATAAGAGATACGCAGTATTTT.

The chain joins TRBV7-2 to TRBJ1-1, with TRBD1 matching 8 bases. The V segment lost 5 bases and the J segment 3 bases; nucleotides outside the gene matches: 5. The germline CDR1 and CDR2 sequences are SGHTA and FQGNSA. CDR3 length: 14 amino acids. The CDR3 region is CASSPRRGHTEAFF. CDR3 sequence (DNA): TGTGCCAGCAGCCCCCGCAGGGGGCACACTGAAGCTTTCTTT.

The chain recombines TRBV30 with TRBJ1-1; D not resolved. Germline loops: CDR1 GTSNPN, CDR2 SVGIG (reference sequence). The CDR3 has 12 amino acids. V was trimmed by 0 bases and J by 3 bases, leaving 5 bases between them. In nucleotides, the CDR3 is TGTGCCTGGAGTGTAATAGACACTGAAGCTTTCTTT. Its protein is CAWSVIDTEAFF.

Here the CDR3 DNA reads TGTGCCAGCAGTTATGGGGCAGGGGGGTCGGGAGAGACCCAGTACTTC. This codes for CASSYGAGGSGETQYF. The chain has TRBV6-5 and TRBJ2-5, with D possibly being TRBD1 (7 bases). The germline V and J ends were trimmed by 3 bases and 4 bases, with 18 bases remaining between them. The CDR3 runs 16 residues. Germline V gene lookup returns CDR1 MNHEY and CDR2 SVGAGI.

CDR3 residues: CASSDSPGDTQYF. The CDR3, as DNA: TGTGCCAGCAGCGACAGTCCCGGGGATACGCAGTATTTT. The chain is built from TRBV7-2 and TRBJ2-3; D might be TRBD1 (5 bases). V was pared by 5 bases and J by 6 bases, with 12 bases between. This CDR3 is 13 amino acids long. In germline, CDR1 is SGHTA, CDR2 FQGNSA.

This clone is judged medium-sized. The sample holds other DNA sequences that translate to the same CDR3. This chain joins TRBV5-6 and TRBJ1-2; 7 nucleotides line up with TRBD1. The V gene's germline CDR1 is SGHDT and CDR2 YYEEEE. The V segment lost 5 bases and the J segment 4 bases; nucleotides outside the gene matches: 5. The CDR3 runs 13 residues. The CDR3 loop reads CASSSGQIYGYTF. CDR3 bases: TGTGCCAGCAGTTCGGGACAGATCTATGGCTACACCTTC.

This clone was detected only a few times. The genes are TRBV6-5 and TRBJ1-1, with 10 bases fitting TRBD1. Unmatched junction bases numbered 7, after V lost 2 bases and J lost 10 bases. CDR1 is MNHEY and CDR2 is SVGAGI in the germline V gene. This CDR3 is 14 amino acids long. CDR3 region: CASSYPDRGRGAFF. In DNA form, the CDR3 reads TGTGCCAGCAGTTACCCAGACAGGGGGCGAGGAGCTTTCTTT.

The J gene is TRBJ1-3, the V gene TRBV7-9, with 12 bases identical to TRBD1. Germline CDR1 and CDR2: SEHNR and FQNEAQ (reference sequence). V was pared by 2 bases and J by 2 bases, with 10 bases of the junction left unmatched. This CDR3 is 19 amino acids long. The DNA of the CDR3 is TGTGCCAGCAGCTTACCGCGGGACAGGGGGCTCTTGGCTGGAAACACCATATATTTT. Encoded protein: CASSLPRDRGLLAGNTIYF.

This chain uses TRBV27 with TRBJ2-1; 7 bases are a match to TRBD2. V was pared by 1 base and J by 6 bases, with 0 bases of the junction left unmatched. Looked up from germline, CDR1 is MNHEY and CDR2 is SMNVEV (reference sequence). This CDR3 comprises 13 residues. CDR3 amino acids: CASSLWGGNEQFF. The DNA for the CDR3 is TGTGCCAGCAGTTTATGGGGGGGCAATGAGCAGTTCTTC.

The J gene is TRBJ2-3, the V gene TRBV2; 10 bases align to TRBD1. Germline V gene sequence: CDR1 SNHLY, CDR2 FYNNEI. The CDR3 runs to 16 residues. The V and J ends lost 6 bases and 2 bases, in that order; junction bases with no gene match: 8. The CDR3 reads CASRTGTGAITDTQYF. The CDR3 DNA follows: TGTGCCAGCAGAACCGGGACAGGGGCTATCACAGATACGCAGTATTTT.

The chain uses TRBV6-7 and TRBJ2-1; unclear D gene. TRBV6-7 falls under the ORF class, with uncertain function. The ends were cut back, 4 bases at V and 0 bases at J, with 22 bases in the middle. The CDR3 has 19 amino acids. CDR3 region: CASSSTAPLGASSYNEQFF. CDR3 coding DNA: TGTGCCAGCAGTTCTACAGCCCCCTTGGGTGCTAGCTCCTACAATGAGCAGTTCTTC.

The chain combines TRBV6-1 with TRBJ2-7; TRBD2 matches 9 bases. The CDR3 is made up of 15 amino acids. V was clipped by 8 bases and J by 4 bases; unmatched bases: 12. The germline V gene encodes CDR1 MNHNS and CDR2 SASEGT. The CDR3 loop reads CASDPPKAGGYEQYF. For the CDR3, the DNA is TGTGCCAGCGACCCGCCGAAAGCGGGAGGTTACGAGCAGTACTTC.

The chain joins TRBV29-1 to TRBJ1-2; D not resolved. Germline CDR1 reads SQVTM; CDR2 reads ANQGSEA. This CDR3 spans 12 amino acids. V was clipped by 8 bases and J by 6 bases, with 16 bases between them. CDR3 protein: CSTQSINNGYTF. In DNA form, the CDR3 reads TGCAGCACCCAGTCGATTAATAATGGCTACACCTTC.

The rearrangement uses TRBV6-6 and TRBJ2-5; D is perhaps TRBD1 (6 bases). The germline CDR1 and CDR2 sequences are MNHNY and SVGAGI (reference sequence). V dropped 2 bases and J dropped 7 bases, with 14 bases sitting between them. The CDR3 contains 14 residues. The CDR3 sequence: CASSYPDSSGTQYF. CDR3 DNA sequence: TGTGCCAGCAGTTACCCGGACAGTTCAGGGACCCAGTACTTC.

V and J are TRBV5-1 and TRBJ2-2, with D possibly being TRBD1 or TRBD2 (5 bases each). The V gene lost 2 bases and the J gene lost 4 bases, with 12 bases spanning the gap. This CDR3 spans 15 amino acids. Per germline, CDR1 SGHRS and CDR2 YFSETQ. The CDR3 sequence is CASSLSGTGTGELFF. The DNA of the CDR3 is TGCGCCAGCAGCTTATCCGGGACGGGCACCGGGGAGCTGTTTTTT.

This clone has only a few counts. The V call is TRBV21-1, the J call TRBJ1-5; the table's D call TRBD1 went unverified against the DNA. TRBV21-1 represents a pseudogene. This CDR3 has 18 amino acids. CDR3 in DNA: TGTGCCAGCAGCAAGATTACCGGACAGGAATTTAGCAATCAGCCCCAGCATTTT. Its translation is CASSKITGQEFSNQPQHF.

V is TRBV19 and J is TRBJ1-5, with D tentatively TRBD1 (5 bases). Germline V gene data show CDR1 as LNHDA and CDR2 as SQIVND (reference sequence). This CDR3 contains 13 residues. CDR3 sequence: CASCKLGDQPQHF. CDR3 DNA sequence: TGTGCGTCGTGTAAGCTGGGGGATCAGCCCCAGCATTTT.

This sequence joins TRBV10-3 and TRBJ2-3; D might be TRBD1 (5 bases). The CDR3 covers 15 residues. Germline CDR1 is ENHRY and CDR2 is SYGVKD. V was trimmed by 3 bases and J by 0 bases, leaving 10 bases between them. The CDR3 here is CAISDVDSSTDTQYF. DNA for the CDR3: TGTGCCATCAGTGATGTAGACAGTAGCACAGATACGCAGTATTTT.

CDR3 loop: CASRSPGLNNEQFF. The DNA of the CDR3 is TGTGCCAGCAGATCGCCGGGACTGAACAATGAGCAGTTCTTC. This chain uses TRBV6-5 with TRBJ2-1; maybe TRBD2 (6 bases). Germline V CDR1 and CDR2: MNHEY, SVGAGI. Trimming took off 6 bases at V and 5 bases at J, with 14 bases between the two ends. This CDR3 comprises 14 residues.

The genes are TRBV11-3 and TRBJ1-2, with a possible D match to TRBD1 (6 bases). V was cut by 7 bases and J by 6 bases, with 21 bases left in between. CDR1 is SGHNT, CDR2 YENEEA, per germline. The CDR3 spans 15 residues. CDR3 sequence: CASTSRGGLGDGYTF. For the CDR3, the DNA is TGTGCCAGCACCTCCCGGGGGGGGCTAGGTGATGGCTACACCTTC. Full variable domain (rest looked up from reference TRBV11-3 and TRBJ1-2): EAGVVQSPRYKIIEKKQPVAFWCNPISGHNTLYWYLQNLGQGPELLIRYENEEAVDDSQLPKDRFSAERLKGVDSTLKIQPAELGDSAVYLCASTSRGGLGDGYTFGSGTRLTVV.

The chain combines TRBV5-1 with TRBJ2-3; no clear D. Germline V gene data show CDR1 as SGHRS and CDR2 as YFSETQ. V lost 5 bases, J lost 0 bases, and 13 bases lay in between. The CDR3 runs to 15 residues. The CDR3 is CASSQVSVSTDTQYF. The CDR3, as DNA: TGCGCCAGCAGTCAAGTCTCGGTGAGCACAGATACGCAGTATTTT.

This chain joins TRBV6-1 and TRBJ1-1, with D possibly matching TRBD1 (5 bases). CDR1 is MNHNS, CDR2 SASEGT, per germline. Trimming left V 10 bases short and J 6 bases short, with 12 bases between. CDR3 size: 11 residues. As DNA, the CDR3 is TGTGCCACCACCCGGGGGTCTGAAGCTTTCTTT. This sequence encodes CATTRGSEAFF.

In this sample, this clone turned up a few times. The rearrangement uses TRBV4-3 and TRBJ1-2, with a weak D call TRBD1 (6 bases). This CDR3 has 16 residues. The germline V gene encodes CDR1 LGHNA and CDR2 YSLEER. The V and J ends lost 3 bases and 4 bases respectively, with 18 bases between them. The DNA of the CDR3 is TGCGCCAGCAGCCAGGTACAGGGATCCCCCCCCTATGGCTACACCTTC. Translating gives CASSQVQGSPPYGYTF.

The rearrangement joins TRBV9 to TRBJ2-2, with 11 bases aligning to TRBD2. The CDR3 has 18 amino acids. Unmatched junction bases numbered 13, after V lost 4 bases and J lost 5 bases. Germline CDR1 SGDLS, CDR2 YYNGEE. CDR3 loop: CASSSSGLAGGGTGELFF. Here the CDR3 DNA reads TGTGCCAGCAGCTCCTCGGGGCTAGCGGGAGGAGGTACCGGGGAGCTGTTTTTT.

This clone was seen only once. CDR3 DNA sequence: TGTGCCAGCTCAGCGCCGGGACAGGGCTACAATGAGCAGTTCTTC. Its translation: CASSAPGQGYNEQFF. V and J are TRBV18 and TRBJ2-1; TRBD1 matches at 9 bases. There are 15 residues in the CDR3. Germline values: CDR1 KGHSH, CDR2 LQKENI. J was trimmed by 3 bases and V by 5 bases; bases with no gene match: 5.

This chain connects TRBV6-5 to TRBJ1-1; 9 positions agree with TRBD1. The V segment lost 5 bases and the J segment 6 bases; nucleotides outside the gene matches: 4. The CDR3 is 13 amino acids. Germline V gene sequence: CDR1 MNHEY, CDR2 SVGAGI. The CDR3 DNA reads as TGTGCCAGCAGTCTACAGGGGGCAGCTGAAGCTTTCTTT. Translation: CASSLQGAAEAFF.

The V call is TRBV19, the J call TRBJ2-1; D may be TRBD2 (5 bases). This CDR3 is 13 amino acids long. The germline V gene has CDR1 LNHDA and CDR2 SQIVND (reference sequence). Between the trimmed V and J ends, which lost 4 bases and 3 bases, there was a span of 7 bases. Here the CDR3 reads CASSNRDYNEQFF. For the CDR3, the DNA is TGTGCCAGTAGTAACCGGGACTACAATGAGCAGTTCTTC.